What follows is one TCR beta chain and its context. CDR3 length: 16 residues. Deletions cut 2 bases from V and 1 base from J, with 15 bases between. Germline assignment: CDR1 SGHTS and CDR2 YDEGEE. Clones were read by immunoSEQ multiplex PCR, and TCRdb kept only the in-frame ones, dropping some. The sample contains some 140,000 clones, around nine tenths of which appear only once. This specimen comes from a study of control samples from healthy donors and cancer patients. This chain connects TRBV5-8 to TRBJ1-1; D remains ambiguous. The source is a man in his fifties with head and neck cancer. The specimen was PBMCs. Written as DNA, the CDR3 is TGTGCCAGCAGCTTAACGGGGATAAGGCCGAACACTGAAGCTTTCTTT. Protein product: CASSLTGIRPNTEAFF.